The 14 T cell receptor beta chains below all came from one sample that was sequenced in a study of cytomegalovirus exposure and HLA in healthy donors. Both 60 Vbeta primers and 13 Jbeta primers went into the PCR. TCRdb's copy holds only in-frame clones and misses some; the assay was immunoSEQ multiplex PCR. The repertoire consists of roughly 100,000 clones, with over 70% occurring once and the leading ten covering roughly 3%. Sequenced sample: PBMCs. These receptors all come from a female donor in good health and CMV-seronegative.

The CDR3 here is CASSLEYEQYF. For the CDR3, the DNA is TGTGCCAGCAGTTTAGAGTACGAGCAGTACTTC. The rearrangement joins TRBV28 to TRBJ2-7; D not resolved. Germline lookup yields CDR1 MDHEN and CDR2 SYDVKM. Trimming pared 2 bases from V and 4 bases from J, leaving 3 bases between. The CDR3 covers 11 residues. The variable domain in full, completed from reference TRBV28 and TRBJ2-7, reads DVKVTQSSRYLVKRTGEKVFLECVQDMDHENMFWYRQDPGLGLRLIYFSYDVKMKEKGDIPEGYSVSREKKERFSLILESASTNQTSMYLCASSLEYEQYFGPGTRLTVT.

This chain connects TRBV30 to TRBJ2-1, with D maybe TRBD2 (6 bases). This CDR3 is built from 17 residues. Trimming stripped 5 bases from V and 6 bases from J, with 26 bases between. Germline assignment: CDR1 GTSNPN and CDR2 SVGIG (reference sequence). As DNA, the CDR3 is TGTGCCTGGGGAATCCCCACCTGGGGGACTCTACTCAATGAGCAGTTCTTC. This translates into CAWGIPTWGTLLNEQFF.

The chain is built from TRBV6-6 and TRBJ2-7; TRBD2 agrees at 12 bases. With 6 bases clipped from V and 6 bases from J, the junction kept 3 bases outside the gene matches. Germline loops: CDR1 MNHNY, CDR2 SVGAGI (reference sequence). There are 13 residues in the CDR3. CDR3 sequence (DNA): TGTGCCAGCAGCCTAGCGGGAGGGTCCGAGCAGTACTTC. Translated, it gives CASSLAGGSEQYF.

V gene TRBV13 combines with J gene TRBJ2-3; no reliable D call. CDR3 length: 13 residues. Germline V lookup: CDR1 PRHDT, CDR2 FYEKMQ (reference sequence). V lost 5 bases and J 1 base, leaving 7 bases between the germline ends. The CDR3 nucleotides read TGTGCCAGCAGCCCGACTCGCACAGATACGCAGTATTTT. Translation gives CASSPTRTDTQYF.

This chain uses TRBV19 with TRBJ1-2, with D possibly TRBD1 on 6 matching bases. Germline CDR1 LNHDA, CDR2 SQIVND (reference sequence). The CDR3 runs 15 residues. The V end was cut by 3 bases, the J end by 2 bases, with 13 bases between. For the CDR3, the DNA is TGTGCCAGTAGTATCTCGGCAGGGGTAAACTATGGCTACACCTTC. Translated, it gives CASSISAGVNYGYTF.

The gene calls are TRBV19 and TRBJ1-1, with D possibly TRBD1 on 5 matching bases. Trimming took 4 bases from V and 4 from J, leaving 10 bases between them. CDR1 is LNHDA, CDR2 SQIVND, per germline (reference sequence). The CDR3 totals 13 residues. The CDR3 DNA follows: TGTGCCAGTAGTAAAACTGGGGCCACTGAAGCTTTCTTT. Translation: CASSKTGATEAFF.

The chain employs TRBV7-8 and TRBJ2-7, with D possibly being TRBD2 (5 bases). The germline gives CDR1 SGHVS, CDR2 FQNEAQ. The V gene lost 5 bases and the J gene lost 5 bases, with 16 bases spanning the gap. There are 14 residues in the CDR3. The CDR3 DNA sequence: TGTGCCAGCAGCCTGCTGCTTCGGCGGGACGAGCAGTACTTC. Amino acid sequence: CASSLLLRRDEQYF.

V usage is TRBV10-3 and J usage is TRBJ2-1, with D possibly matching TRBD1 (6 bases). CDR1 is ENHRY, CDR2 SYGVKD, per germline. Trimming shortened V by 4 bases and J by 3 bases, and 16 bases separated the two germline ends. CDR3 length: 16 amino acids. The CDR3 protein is CAISGQVVGGYNEQFF. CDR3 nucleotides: TGTGCCATCAGTGGACAGGTCGTTGGAGGCTACAATGAGCAGTTCTTC.

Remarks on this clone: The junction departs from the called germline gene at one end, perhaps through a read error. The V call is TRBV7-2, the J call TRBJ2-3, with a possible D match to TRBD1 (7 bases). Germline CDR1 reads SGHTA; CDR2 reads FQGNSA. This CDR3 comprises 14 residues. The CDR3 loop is CASRLDQGGDTQYF. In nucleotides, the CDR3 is TGTGCCAGCAGATTAGACCAGGGGGGAGATACGCAGTATTTT.

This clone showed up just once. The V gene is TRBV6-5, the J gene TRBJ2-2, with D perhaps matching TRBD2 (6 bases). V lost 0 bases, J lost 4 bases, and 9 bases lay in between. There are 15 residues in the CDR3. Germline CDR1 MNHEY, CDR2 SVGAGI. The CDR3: CASSYSTGGTGELFF. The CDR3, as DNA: TGTGCCAGCAGTTACTCGACCGGGGGCACCGGGGAGCTGTTTTTT.

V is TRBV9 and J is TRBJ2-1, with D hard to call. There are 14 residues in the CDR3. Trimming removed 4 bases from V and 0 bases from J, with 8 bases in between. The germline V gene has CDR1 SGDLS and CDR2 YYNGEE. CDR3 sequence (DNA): TGTGCCAGCAGCCCCTCAGGCTCCTACAATGAGCAGTTCTTC. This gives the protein CASSPSGSYNEQFF.

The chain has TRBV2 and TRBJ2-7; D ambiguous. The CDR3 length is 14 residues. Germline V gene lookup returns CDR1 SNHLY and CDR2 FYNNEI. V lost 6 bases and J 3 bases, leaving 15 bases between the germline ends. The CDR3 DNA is TGTGCCAGCAGAGAACTTAGGAACAGCTACGAGCAGTACTTC. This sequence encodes CASRELRNSYEQYF.

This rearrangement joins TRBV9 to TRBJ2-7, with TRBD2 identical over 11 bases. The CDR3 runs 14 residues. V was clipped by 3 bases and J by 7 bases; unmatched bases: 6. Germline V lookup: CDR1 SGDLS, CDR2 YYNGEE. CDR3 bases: TGTGCCAGCAGCGCGCTAGCGGGAGGTGGTGAGCAGTACTTC. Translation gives CASSALAGGGEQYF.

The CDR3 spells CASSPGGPQNEQFF. The CDR3 region has the DNA TGTGCCAGCAGCCCGGGAGGACCCCAAAATGAGCAGTTCTTC. V gene TRBV27 combines with J gene TRBJ2-1, with 7 positions matching TRBD2. CDR1 is MNHEY, CDR2 SMNVEV, per germline (reference sequence). V lost 6 bases and J lost 7; bases outside the gene matches: 9. The CDR3 is made up of 14 amino acids.